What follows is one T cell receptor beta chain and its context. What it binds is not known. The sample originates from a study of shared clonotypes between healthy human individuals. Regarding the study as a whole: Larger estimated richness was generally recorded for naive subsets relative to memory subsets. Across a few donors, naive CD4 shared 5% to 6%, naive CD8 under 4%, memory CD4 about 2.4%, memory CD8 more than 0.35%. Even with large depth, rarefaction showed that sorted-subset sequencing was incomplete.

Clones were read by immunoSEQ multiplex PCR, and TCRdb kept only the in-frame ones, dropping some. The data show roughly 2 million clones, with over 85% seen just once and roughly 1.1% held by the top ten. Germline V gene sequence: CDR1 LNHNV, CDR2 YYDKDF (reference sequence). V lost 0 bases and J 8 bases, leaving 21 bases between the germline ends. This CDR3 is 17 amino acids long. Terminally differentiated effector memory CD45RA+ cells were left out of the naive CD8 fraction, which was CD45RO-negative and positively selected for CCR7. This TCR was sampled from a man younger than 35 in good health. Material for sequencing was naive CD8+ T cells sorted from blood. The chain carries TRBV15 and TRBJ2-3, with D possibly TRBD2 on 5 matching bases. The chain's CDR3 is CATSRDRRRQPAGTQYF. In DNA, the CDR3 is TGTGCCACCAGCAGAGATCGGAGGAGACAACCGGCGGGTACGCAGTATTTT.